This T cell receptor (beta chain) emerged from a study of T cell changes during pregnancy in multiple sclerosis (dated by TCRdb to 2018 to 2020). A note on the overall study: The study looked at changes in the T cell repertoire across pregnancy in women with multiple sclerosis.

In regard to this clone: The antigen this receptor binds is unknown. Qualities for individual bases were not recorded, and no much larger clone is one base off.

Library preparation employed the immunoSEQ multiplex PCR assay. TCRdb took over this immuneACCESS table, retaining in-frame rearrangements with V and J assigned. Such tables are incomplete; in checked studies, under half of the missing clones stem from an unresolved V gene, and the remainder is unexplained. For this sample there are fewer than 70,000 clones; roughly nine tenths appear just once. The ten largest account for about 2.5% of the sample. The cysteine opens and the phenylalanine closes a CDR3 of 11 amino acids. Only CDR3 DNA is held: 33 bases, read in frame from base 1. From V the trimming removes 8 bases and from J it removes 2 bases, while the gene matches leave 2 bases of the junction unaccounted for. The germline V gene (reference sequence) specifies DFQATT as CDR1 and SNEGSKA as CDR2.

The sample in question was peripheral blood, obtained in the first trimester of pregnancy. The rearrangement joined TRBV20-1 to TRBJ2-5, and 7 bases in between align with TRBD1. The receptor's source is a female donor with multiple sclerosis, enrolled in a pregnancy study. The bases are TGCAGTACGGGACAGCAAGAGACCCAGTACTTC. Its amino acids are CSTGQQETQYF.